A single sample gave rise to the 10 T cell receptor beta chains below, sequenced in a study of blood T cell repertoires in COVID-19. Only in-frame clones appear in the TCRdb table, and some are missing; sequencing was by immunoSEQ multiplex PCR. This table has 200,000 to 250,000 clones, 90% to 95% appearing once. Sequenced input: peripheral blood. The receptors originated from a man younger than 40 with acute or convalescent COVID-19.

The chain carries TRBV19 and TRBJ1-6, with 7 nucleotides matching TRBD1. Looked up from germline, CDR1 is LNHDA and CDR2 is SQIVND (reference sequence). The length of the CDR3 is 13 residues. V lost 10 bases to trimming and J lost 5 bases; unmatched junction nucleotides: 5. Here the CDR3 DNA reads TGTGCCACCGAGGGGACAGATAATTCACCCCTCCACTTT. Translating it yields CATEGTDNSPLHF.

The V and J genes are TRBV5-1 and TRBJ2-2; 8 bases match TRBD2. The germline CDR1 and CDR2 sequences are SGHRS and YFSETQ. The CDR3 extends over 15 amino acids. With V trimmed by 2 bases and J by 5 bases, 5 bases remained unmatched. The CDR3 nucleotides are TGCGCCAGCAGCTTCGGGGGGGCCGGAACCGGGGAGCTGTTTTTT. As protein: CASSFGGAGTGELFF.

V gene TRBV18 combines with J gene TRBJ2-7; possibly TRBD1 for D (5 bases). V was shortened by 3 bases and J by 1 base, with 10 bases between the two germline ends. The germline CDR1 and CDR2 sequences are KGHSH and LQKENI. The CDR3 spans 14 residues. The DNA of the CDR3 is TGTGCCAGCTCACCGACAGAGAAATCCTACGAGCAGTACTTC. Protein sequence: CASSPTEKSYEQYF.

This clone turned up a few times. For the CDR3, the DNA is TGTGCCAGCAGCGTAGCGGCAGGGGACAACTATGGCTACACCTTC. Translating it yields CASSVAAGDNYGYTF. J is TRBJ1-2 and V is TRBV9, with D maybe TRBD1 (6 bases). The CDR3 is 15 residues long. Germline V gene lookup returns CDR1 SGDLS and CDR2 YYNGEE. The V end was cut by 0 bases, the J end by 2 bases, with 11 bases between.

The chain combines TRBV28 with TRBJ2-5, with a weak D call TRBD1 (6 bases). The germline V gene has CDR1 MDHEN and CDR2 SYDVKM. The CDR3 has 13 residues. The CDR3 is CTTGRDIQETQYF. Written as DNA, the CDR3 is TGTACCACGGGCAGGGACATCCAAGAGACCCAGTACTTC.

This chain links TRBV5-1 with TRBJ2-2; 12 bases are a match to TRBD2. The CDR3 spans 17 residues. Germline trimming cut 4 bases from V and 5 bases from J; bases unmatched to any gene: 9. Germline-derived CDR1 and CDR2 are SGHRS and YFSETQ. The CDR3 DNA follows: TGCGCCAGCAGCCCGACTAGCGGGGGCCGAGGGACCGGGGAGCTGTTTTTT. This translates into CASSPTSGGRGTGELFF.

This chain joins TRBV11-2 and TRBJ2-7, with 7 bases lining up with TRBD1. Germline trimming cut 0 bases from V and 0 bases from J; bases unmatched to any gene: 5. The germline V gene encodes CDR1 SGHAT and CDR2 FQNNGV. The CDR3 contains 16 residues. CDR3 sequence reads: CASSLETGSYSYEQYF. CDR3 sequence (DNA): TGTGCCAGCAGCTTAGAGACAGGGTCCTACTCCTACGAGCAGTACTTC.

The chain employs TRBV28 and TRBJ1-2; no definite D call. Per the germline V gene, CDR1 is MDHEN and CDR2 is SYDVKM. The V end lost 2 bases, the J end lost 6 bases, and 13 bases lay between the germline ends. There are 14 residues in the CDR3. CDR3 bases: TGTGCCAGCAGTTTAGCACAACGGGTCCATGGCTACACCTTC. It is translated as CASSLAQRVHGYTF.

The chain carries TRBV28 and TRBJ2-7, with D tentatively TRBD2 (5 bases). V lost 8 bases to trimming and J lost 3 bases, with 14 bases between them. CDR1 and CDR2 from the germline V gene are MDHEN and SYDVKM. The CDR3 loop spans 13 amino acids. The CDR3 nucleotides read TGTGCCAGCGGGAGAATGGTGGGCTACGAGCAGTACTTC. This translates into CASGRMVGYEQYF.

CDR3 DNA: TGTGCCAGCAGTGTATATAGCGGGGGGCCAGGGGAGCAGTTCTTC. Translating it yields CASSVYSGGPGEQFF. The chain has TRBV2 and TRBJ2-1, with 10 bases aligning to TRBD2. The germline CDR1 and CDR2 sequences are SNHLY and FYNNEI. V shed 4 bases, J shed 10 bases, and the junction held 10 bases outside the gene matches. The CDR3 has 15 residues.